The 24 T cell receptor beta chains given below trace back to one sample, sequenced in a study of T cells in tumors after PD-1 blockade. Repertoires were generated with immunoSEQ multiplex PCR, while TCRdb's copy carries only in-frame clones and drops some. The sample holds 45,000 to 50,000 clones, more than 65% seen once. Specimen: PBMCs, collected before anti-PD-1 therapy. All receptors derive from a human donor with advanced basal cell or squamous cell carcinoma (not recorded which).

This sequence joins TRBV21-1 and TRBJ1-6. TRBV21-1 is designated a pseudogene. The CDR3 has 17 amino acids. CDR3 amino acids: CASRLLDREGWHSPLHF. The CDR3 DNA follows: TGTGCCAGCAGACTACTAGACAGGGAGGGTTGGCATTCACCCCTCCACTTT.

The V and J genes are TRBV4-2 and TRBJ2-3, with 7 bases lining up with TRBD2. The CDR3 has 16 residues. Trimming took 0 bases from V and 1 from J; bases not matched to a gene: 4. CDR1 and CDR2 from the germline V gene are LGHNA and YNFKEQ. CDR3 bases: TGTGCCAGCAGCCAAGAGGTGGCGGGGGGCACAGATACGCAGTATTTT. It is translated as CASSQEVAGGTDTQYF.

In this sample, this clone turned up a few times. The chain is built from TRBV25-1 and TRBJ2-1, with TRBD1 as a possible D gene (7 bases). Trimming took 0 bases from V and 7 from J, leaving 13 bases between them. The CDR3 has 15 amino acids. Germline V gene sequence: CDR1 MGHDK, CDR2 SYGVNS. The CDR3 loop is CASSEYQGGRNEQFF. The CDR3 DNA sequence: TGTGCCAGCAGTGAATATCAGGGGGGAAGGAATGAGCAGTTCTTC.

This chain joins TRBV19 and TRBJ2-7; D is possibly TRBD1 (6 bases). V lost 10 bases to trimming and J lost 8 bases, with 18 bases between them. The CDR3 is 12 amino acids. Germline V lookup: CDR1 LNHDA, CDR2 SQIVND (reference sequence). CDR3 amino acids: CATQDSVWKQYF. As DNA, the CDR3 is TGTGCCACTCAGGACAGTGTCTGGAAGCAGTACTTC.

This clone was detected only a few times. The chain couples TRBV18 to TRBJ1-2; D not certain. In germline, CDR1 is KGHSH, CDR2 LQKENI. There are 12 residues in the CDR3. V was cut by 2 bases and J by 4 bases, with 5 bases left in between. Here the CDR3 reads CASSPEAYGYTF. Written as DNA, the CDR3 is TGTGCCAGCTCACCAGAGGCCTATGGCTACACCTTC. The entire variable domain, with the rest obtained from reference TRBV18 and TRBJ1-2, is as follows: NAGVMQNPRHLVRRRGQEARLRCSPMKGHSHVYWYRQLPEEGLKFMVYLQKENIIDESGMPKERFSAEFPKEGPSILRIQQVVRGDSAAYFCASSPEAYGYTFGSGTRLTVV.

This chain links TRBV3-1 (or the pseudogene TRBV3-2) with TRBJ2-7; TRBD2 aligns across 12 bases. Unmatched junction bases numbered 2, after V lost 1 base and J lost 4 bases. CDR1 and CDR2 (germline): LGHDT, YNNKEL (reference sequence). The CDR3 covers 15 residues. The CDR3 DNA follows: TGTGCCAGCAGCCAAGGGACTAGCGGGATTTACGAGCAGTACTTC. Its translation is CASSQGTSGIYEQYF.

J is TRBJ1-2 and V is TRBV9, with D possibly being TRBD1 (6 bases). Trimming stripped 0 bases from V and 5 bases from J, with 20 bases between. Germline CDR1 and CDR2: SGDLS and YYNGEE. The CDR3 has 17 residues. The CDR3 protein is CASSVDGGDNLGYGYTF. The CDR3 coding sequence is TGTGCCAGCAGCGTAGATGGGGGCGACAACCTTGGGTATGGCTACACCTTC.

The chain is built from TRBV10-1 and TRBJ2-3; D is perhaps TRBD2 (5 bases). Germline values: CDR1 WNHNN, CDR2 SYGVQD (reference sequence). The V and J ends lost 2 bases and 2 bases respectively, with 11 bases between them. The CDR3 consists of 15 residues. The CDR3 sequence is CASSEGWEHTDTQYF. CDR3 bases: TGCGCCAGCAGTGAGGGGTGGGAGCACACAGATACGCAGTATTTT.

The chain's CDR3 is CASSLTPPYEQYF. As DNA, the CDR3 is TGCGCCAGCAGCTTGACACCGCCCTACGAGCAGTACTTC. The chain combines TRBV5-1 with TRBJ2-7, with D unresolved. The length of the CDR3 is 13 residues. In germline, CDR1 is SGHRS, CDR2 YFSETQ. The V end was cut by 1 base, the J end by 2 bases, with 7 bases between. Variable domain in full (rest from reference TRBV5-1 and TRBJ2-7): KAGVTQTPRYLIKTRGQQVTLSCSPISGHRSVSWYQQTPGQGLQFLFEYFSETQRNKGNFPGRFSGRQFSNSRSEMNVSTLELGDSALYLCASSLTPPYEQYFGPGTRLTVT.

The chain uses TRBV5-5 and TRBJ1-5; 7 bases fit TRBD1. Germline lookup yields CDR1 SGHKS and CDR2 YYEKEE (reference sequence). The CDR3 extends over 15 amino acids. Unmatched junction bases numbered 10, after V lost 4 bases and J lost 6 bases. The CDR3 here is CASSHTGVLVQPQHF. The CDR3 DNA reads TGTGCCAGCAGCCACACAGGGGTTCTCGTTCAGCCCCAGCATTTT.

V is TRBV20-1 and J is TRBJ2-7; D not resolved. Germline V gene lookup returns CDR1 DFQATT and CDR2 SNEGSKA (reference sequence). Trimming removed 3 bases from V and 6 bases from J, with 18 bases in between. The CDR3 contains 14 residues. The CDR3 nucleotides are TGCAGTGCTAGTCCCTCACGTAGTTTGACCGAGCAGTACTTC. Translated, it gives CSASPSRSLTEQYF.

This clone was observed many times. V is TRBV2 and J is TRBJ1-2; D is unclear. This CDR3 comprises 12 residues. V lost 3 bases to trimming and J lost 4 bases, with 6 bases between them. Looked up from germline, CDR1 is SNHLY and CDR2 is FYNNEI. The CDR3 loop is CASSDRTYGYTF. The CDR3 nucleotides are TGTGCCAGCAGTGACAGAACCTATGGCTACACCTTC.

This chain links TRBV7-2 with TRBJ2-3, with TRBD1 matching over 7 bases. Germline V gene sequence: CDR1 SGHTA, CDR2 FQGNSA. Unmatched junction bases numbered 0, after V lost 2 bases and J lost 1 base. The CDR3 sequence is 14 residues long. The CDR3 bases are TGTGCCAGCAGCTTACAGGGGGGCACAGATACGCAGTATTTT. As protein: CASSLQGGTDTQYF.

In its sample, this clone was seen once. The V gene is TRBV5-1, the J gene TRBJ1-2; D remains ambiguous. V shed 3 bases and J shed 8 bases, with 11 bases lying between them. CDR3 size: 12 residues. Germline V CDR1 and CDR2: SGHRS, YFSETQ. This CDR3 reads CASSSGVSGYTF. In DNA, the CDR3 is TGCGCCAGCAGCTCTGGGGTCTCGGGCTACACCTTC.

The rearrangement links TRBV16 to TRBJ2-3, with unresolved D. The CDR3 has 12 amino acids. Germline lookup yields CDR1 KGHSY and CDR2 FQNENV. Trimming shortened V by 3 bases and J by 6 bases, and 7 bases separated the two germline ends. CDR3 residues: CASSQDGDTQYF. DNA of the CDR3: TGTGCCAGCAGCCAGGACGGGGATACGCAGTATTTT.

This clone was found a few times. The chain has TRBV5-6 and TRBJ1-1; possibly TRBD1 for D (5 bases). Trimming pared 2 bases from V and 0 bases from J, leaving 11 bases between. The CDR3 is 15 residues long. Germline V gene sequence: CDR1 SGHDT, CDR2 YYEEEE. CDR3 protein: CASSLDRHMNTEAFF. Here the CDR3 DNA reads TGTGCCAGCAGCTTAGACAGACACATGAACACTGAAGCTTTCTTT.

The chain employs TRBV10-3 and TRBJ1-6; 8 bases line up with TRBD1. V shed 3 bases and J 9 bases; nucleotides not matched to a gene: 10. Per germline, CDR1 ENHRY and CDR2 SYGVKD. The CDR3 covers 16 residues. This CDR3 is CAISEWDRSHGSPLHF. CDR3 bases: TGTGCCATCAGTGAATGGGACAGGAGCCATGGTTCACCCCTCCACTTT.

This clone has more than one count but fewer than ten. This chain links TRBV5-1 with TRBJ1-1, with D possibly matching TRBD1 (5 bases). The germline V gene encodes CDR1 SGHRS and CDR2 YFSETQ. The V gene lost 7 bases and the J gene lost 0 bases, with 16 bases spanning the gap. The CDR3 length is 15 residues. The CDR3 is CASAGGGGMNTEAFF. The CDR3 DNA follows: TGCGCCAGCGCCGGCGGGGGAGGGATGAACACTGAAGCTTTCTTT.

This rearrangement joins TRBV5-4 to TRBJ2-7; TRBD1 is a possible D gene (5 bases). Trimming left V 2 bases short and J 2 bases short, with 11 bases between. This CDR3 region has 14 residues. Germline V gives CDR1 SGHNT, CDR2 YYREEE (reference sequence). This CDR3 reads CASSLEGAPYEQYF. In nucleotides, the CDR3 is TGTGCCAGCAGCTTAGAAGGGGCCCCCTACGAGCAGTACTTC.

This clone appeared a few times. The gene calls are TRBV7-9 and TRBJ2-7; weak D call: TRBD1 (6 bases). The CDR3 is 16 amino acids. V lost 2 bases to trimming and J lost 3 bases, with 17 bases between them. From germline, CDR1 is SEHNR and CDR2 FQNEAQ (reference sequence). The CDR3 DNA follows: TGTGCCAGCAGCTTAAAACAGGGTACTCTCGGCTACGAGCAGTACTTC. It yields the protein CASSLKQGTLGYEQYF.

The CDR3 DNA reads as TGTGCCAGCAGCAGGCGCGGGGGGAGCACAGATACGCAGTATTTT. This codes for CASSRRGGSTDTQYF. The chain combines TRBV7-6 with TRBJ2-3; 8 bases fit TRBD2. The CDR3 covers 15 residues. Trimming at V came to 5 bases and at J to 0 bases, leaving 4 bases not matched to a gene. Germline V lookup: CDR1 SGHVS, CDR2 FNYEAQ.

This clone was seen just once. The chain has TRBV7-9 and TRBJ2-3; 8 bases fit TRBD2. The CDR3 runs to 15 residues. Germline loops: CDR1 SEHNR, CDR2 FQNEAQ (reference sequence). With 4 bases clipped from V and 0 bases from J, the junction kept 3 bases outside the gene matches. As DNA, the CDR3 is TGTGCCAGCAGCTCGAGCGGGGGAAGCACAGATACGCAGTATTTT. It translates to CASSSSGGSTDTQYF.

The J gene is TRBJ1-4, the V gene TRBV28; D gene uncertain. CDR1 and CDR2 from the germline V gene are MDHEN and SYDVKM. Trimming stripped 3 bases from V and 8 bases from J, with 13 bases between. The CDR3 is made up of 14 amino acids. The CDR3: CASSFGEGGEKLFF. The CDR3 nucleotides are TGTGCCAGCAGTTTCGGGGAGGGTGGGGAAAAACTGTTTTTT. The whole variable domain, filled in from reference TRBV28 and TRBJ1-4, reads DVKVTQSSRYLVKRTGEKVFLECVQDMDHENMFWYRQDPGLGLRLIYFSYDVKMKEKGDIPEGYSVSREKKERFSLILESASTNQTSMYLCASSFGEGGEKLFFGSGTQLSVL.

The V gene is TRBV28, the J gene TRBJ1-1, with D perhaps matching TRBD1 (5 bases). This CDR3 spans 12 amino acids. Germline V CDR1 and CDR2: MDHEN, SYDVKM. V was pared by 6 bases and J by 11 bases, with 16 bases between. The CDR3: CASSYAGSGAFF. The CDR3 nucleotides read TGTGCCAGCAGCTATGCAGGGTCCGGGGCTTTCTTT. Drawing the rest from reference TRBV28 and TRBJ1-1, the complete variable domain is DVKVTQSSRYLVKRTGEKVFLECVQDMDHENMFWYRQDPGLGLRLIYFSYDVKMKEKGDIPEGYSVSREKKERFSLILESASTNQTSMYLCASSYAGSGAFFGQGTRLTVV.